This T cell receptor (beta chain) was identified during a study of blood T cell repertoires in COVID-19. Looking at the study overall: Some COVID-19 samples were acute and others convalescent; all came from the United States, Italy and Spain. PBMCs, B-cell-depleted T cells, or T cells provided the cDNA or gDNA that made up the material.

As originally analysed: Cell counts per sample came from amplifying reference gene primers. Clones were sequenced by immunoSEQ multiplex PCR, and TCRdb holds only the in-frame ones, with some missing. V, J and clone size derive from that table, while D and trimming were established from the DNA sequence. The table shows around 500,000 clones, with roughly 90% occurring only once. Cohort 3 recovery required two negative PCRs, clearance, or symptom resolution. V gave up 7 bases and J gave up 3 bases; unmatched junction bases: 9. The germline CDR1 and CDR2 sequences are LGHNT and FRNRAP. The CDR3 sequence is 15 residues long.

Material: PBMCs or T cells enriched from blood (not recorded which). This chain uses TRBV12-5 with TRBJ2-1; TRBD1 matches at 7 bases. The sequence came from a woman aged 35 to 49 who had recovered from COVID-19. The DNA for the CDR3 is TGTGCTAGTGCCTCCCCCGGGACAGTCTACAATGAGCAGTTCTTC. Protein: CASASPGTVYNEQFF.